A selection of T cell receptor beta chains follows, all from one sample in a study of cytomegalovirus exposure and HLA in healthy donors. Clones were sequenced by immunoSEQ multiplex PCR, and TCRdb holds only the in-frame ones, with some missing. The data show fewer than 200,000 clones, 80% to 85% seen once. Source material: PBMCs. Receptors were obtained from a woman aged 18-29 years in good health and CMV-seronegative. The CDR3 runs from the conserved cysteine through the conserved F or W. A D gene is named only where the DNA matches it firmly. Rows may omit the clone size; those that give it use once, few, many or a size class.

TGCGCCAGCACCGAAATGGCCCCTGGAAACACCATATATTTT	CASTEMAPGNTIYF	TRBV10-2	.	.	TRBJ1-3
TGTGCCAGCACCGGGACAGATAACACTGAAGCTTTCTTT	CASTGTDNTEAFF	TRBV7-9	.	TRBD1	TRBJ1-1
TGTGCCAGCAGTGAACGGGGGACTAGCGTCACGTACAATGAGCAGTTCTTC	CASSERGTSVTYNEQFF	TRBV6-1	few	TRBD2	TRBJ2-1
TGTGCCAGCAGTTCCGGGAGGGGGTCCCACGAGCAGTACTTC	CASSSGRGSHEQYF	TRBV6-5	.	TRBD2	TRBJ2-7
TGTGCCAGCAGGAGGGACCAGGGGCCTAACTATGGCTACACCTTC	CASRRDQGPNYGYTF	TRBV27	few	.	TRBJ1-2
TGTGCCATCAGTGATACTGCACCTAGTTCACCCCTCCACTTT	CAISDTAPSSPLHF	TRBV10-3	.	.	TRBJ1-6
TGCGCCAGCACACTAGCGAGGGGGGATGAGCAGTTCTTC	CASTLARGDEQFF	TRBV5-1	.	.	TRBJ2-1
TGTGCCAGCAGTGAAGTGGGGGACAGGCCGGGACACTATGGCTACACCTTC	CASSEVGDRPGHYGYTF	TRBV2	.	TRBD1	TRBJ1-2
TGTGCCAGCGAACAGGGAGCTAACTATGGCTACACCTTC	CASEQGANYGYTF	TRBV7-9	.	.	TRBJ1-2
TGTGCCAGCAGTGGGCCGCGGGGGGCGGGTAACACTGAAGCTTTCTTT	CASSGPRGAGNTEAFF	TRBV2	.	.	TRBJ1-1
TGTGCCAGCAGCCTCAGCGGGAGGTCCACAGATACGCAGTATTTT	CASSLSGRSTDTQYF	TRBV6-5	.	TRBD2	TRBJ2-3
TGCGCCAGCAGCCCCGCCCGGGCAAGCGGTTCCACAGATACGCAGTATTTT	CASSPARASGSTDTQYF	TRBV5-1	.	.	TRBJ2-3
TGTGCCAGCAGCTCTAAGGGGGTAGTGGGGGTGGTAGGGGCTTTCTTT	CASSSKGVVGVVGAFF	TRBV7-9	.	.	TRBJ1-1
TGCAGCGTTGAAGACTGGGACAGGGTTCGTGATGAGCAGTTCTTC	CSVEDWDRVRDEQFF	TRBV29-1	once	TRBD1	TRBJ2-1